What follows are 23 T cell receptor beta chains derived from one specimen sequenced in a study of post-analysis software for immune sequencing data. TCR beta cDNA libraries had unique molecular identifiers. TCRdb processed the PCR reads anew with MiXCR; each CDR3 protein has one entry. The sample carries approximately 250,000 distinct CDR3 sequences, roughly a third recorded once. Their antigens are not known. General observations from the study: Patients had higher frequencies than controls of about five TRBV segments, including TRBV5-6, TRBV5-1 and TRBV20-1.

The sample consisted of blood. These receptors came from a girl aged 10-17 years with multiple sclerosis.

As to this clonotype: A junction boundary mismatches the germline segment, possibly from a read error. The rearrangement joins TRBV11-2 to TRBJ2-1; the match to TRBD1 covers 11 bases. The CDR3 sequence is 15 residues long. Germline-derived CDR1 and CDR2 are SGHAT and FQNNGV. The CDR3 nucleotides read TGCGCCAGCAGCGGAGGACAGGGGGCTCTGAATGAGCAGTTCTTC. Its protein is CASSGGQGALNEQFF.

This chain links TRBV29-1 with TRBJ2-5; 7 nucleotides line up with TRBD2. The last part of the DNA fits TRBJ2-7 better; the J call may be wrong. Germline V CDR1 and CDR2: SQVTM, ANQGSEA. This CDR3 comprises 14 residues. The DNA for the CDR3 is TGCAGCGTCACAATTAGGAGCGGGAACTACGAGCAGTACTTC. Protein sequence: CSVTIRSGNYEQYF.

In its sample, this clonotype was seen many times. This chain links TRBV12-3 or TRBV12-4 with TRBJ2-5; D not certain. The CDR3 runs 11 residues. V dropped 4 bases and J dropped 7 bases, with 7 bases sitting between them. As DNA, the CDR3 is TGTGCCAGCAGTTCCTCGGTGACCCAGTACTTC. The encoded protein is CASSSSVTQYF.

V and J are TRBV12-3 or TRBV12-4 and TRBJ1-6; D unresolved. Deletions cut 3 bases from V and 9 bases from J, with 12 bases between. This CDR3 has 14 amino acids. The CDR3 sequence is CASSLAASSSPLHF. CDR3 bases: TGTGCCAGCAGTTTGGCAGCAAGCAGTTCACCCCTCCACTTT.

The rearrangement links TRBV14 to TRBJ2-1; no clear D gene. CDR3 length: 15 residues. V dropped 2 bases and J dropped 7 bases, with 15 bases sitting between them. Per germline, CDR1 SGHDN and CDR2 FVKESK. For the CDR3, the DNA is TGTGCCAGCAGCCAAATCGGGCTCCGAACGAATGAGCAGTTCTTC. This sequence encodes CASSQIGLRTNEQFF.

This clonotype was detected many times. The gene calls are TRBV6-1 and TRBJ2-1; TRBD1 matches at 7 bases. The CDR3 spans 18 residues. J gave up 0 bases and V 5 bases, and 13 bases lay outside the gene matches. Germline CDR1 is MNHNS and CDR2 is SASEGT. Here the CDR3 DNA reads TGTGCCAGCAGTAGGCTGGCGACAGGGAAAAGCTCCTACAATGAGCAGTTCTTC. Translated: CASSRLATGKSSYNEQFF.

This clonotype has a count of ten or more. V and J are TRBV20-1 and TRBJ2-4; TRBD2 aligns across 13 bases. The junction had 7 bases not matched to a gene; V was cut back by 5 bases and J by 6 bases. This CDR3 contains 15 residues. Germline CDR1 is DFQATT and CDR2 is SNEGSKA (reference sequence). CDR3 coding DNA: TGCAGTGCTCCGACTAGCGGGGGGTTTCGAAACATTCAGTACTTC. It codes for CSAPTSGGFRNIQYF.

A word on this clonotype: This could be a read error, since a much larger clone is one nucleotide away. The V and J genes are TRBV29-1 and TRBJ2-1; 8 bases map to TRBD2. CDR3 length equals 13 residues. Per germline, CDR1 SQVTM and CDR2 ANQGSEA. The J segment lost 5 bases and the V segment lost 4 bases, leaving 4 bases of the junction unmatched. The CDR3 sequence: CSVARGGDNEQFF. The CDR3 nucleotides read TGCAGCGTTGCACGGGGGGGAGACAATGAGCAGTTCTTC.

The rearrangement uses TRBV29-1 and TRBJ2-7; 10 bases match TRBD1. The CDR3 extends over 12 amino acids. Losses at the gene ends were 7 bases for V and 2 bases for J; bases not matched to a gene: 2. Per the germline V gene, CDR1 is SQVTM and CDR2 is ANQGSEA. CDR3 DNA: TGCAGCGCCGGACAGGGGGCCTACGAGCAGTACTTC. Its translation: CSAGQGAYEQYF.

About this clonotype itself: One end of the junction is discordant with germline, which a read error may explain. This rearrangement joins TRBV27 to TRBJ2-2; D may be TRBD1 or TRBD2 (5 bases each). Germline V gives CDR1 MNHEY, CDR2 SMNVEV (reference sequence). This CDR3 is 16 amino acids long. CDR3 DNA sequence: TGTGCCAGTAAGGACTCTGGGTATACGGACACCGGGGAGCGGTTTTTT. As protein: CASKDSGYTDTGERFF.

The table lists this clonotype with many counts. This chain connects TRBV5-1 to TRBJ1-6; TRBD1 is a possible D gene (5 bases). The CDR3 loop spans 12 amino acids. Looked up from germline, CDR1 is SGHRS and CDR2 is YFSETQ. The V and J ends lost 3 bases and 14 bases respectively, with 12 bases between them. The CDR3 sequence: CASSSQGLTLHF. CDR3 sequence (DNA): TGCGCCAGCAGCTCTCAGGGTTTGACCCTCCACTTT.

This clonotype has ten or more counts. The chain links TRBV20-1 to TRBJ1-6, with no clear D. This CDR3 contains 15 residues. Germline V gene data show CDR1 as DFQATT and CDR2 as SNEGSKA (reference sequence). V was pared by 3 bases and J by 0 bases, with 9 bases between. The CDR3 here is CSASSGSSYNSPLHF. The CDR3 DNA follows: TGCAGTGCTAGTTCCGGCAGCTCCTATAATTCACCCCTCCACTTT.

This clonotype occurred many times. The gene calls are TRBV5-1 and TRBJ2-3, with TRBD2 matching 9 bases. The CDR3 is 17 amino acids. The V gene's germline CDR1 is SGHRS and CDR2 YFSETQ. V was clipped by 5 bases and J by 0 bases; unmatched bases: 10. The CDR3 here is CASRRGSSGISTDTQYF. CDR3 coding DNA: TGCGCCAGCAGGCGTGGGTCTAGCGGGATAAGCACAGATACGCAGTATTTT. The whole variable domain, remainder taken from reference TRBV5-1 and TRBJ2-3, is KAGVTQTPRYLIKTRGQQVTLSCSPISGHRSVSWYQQTPGQGLQFLFEYFSETQRNKGNFPGRFSGRQFSNSRSEMNVSTLELGDSALYLCASRRGSSGISTDTQYFGPGTRLTVL.

Of note for this clonotype: A much bigger clone sits one base away, suggesting this may be a read error. The V call is TRBV6-5, the J call TRBJ2-1; no clear D. Germline values: CDR1 MNHEY, CDR2 SVGAGI. This CDR3 region has 14 residues. CDR3 in DNA: TGTGCCAGCAGGTACTCAGGCCCCTTCGATGAGCAGTTCTTC. Translation: CASRYSGPFDEQFF.

This clonotype has ten or more counts. The rearrangement links TRBV28 to TRBJ2-1; possibly TRBD2 for D (6 bases). CDR1 and CDR2 (germline): MDHEN, SYDVKM. The CDR3 totals 13 residues. V lost 2 bases and J lost 7, with 9 bases in between. CDR3 sequence: CASSLASANEQFF. The CDR3, as DNA: TGTGCCAGCAGTTTAGCTAGCGCGAATGAGCAGTTCTTC.

This clonotype was observed at least ten times. The chain links TRBV25-1 to TRBJ2-3, with D tentatively TRBD2 (6 bases). The CDR3 runs 13 residues. Germline CDR1 is MGHDK and CDR2 is SYGVNS. V gave up 2 bases and J gave up 14 bases, with 17 bases separating them. The CDR3 reads CASSEPSASTRYF. The CDR3 DNA sequence: TGTGCCAGCAGTGAACCCTCCGCCTCGACTAGGTATTTT.

The chain combines TRBV7-9 with TRBJ2-1, with unresolved D. V shed 5 bases and J shed 5 bases, with 16 bases lying between them. This CDR3 is 15 amino acids long. CDR1 is SEHNR and CDR2 is FQNEAQ in the germline V gene (reference sequence). The chain's CDR3 is CASSHPMSSNNEQFF. DNA for the CDR3: TGTGCCAGCAGCCACCCGATGTCGTCGAACAATGAGCAGTTCTTC.

Turning to this clonotype: A read error is possible here, since a much larger clone lies one base away. This is likely a read error, given that the CDR3 carries no conserved phenylalanine or tryptophan at its end. The CDR3 spells CSASMQGETKNIQYC. The CDR3, as DNA: TGCAGTGCTAGTATGCAGGGGGAAACCAAAAACATTCAGTACTGC. The chain uses TRBV20-1 and TRBJ2-4; 7 positions match TRBD1. V lost 3 bases, J lost 2 bases, and 7 bases stayed unmatched. Per germline, CDR1 DFQATT and CDR2 SNEGSKA (reference sequence). The CDR3 length is 15 residues.

This clonotype showed up many times. The chain uses TRBV5-1 and TRBJ2-5; 11 bases agree with TRBD1. This CDR3 is built from 15 residues. Germline CDR1 is SGHRS and CDR2 is YFSETQ. Trimming cost V 4 bases and J 2 bases; bases outside gene matches: 4. The CDR3 here is CASSPGDRGQETQYF. CDR3 in DNA: TGCGCCAGCAGCCCGGGGGACAGGGGGCAAGAGACCCAGTACTTC.

With regard to this clonotype: Since a much larger clone is just one base distant, this may be a read error. The chain couples TRBV24-1 to TRBJ2-5; TRBD2 is a possible D gene (5 bases). This CDR3 spans 13 amino acids. Trimming took off 0 bases at V and 11 bases at J, with 12 bases between the two ends. CDR1 is KGHDR, CDR2 SFDVKD, per germline. The DNA for the CDR3 is TGTGCCACCAGTGATTTGGTTGGGAGTGAGCAGTACTTC. This codes for CATSDLVGSEQYF.

This clonotype has a count of ten or more. The chain recombines TRBV5-1 with TRBJ2-5; no clear D gene. The CDR3 totals 13 residues. CDR1 is SGHRS and CDR2 is YFSETQ in the germline V gene. V shed 0 bases and J shed 3 bases, with 6 bases lying between them. CDR3 sequence: CASSLGLKETQYF. CDR3 DNA: TGCGCCAGCAGCTTGGGGCTAAAAGAGACCCAGTACTTC.

The table lists this clonotype with a few counts. This chain connects TRBV12-3 or TRBV12-4 to TRBJ1-2, with 7 nucleotides matching TRBD1. The CDR3 extends over 14 amino acids. J lost 6 bases, V lost 6 bases, and 10 bases had no gene match. The CDR3 here is CASRPDRARDGYTF. The CDR3, as DNA: TGTGCCAGCAGGCCAGACAGGGCAAGGGATGGCTACACCTTC.

Turning to this clonotype: A single base separates this from a much larger clone, so it may be a read error. The chain couples TRBV25-1 to TRBJ1-2; TRBD1 is a possible D gene (5 bases). CDR1 is MGHDK, CDR2 SYGVNS, per germline. CDR3 length: 15 residues. This CDR3 reads CAGSESEGITYGYTF. CDR3 in DNA: TGTGCCGGCAGTGAATCAGAGGGGATCACCTATGGCTACACCTTC.